The 9 T cell receptor beta chains below were found in one sample sequenced in a study of cytomegalovirus exposure and HLA in healthy donors. The PCR employed 60 Vbeta primers together with 13 Jbeta primers. The assay was immunoSEQ multiplex PCR, and TCRdb's table has in-frame clones only and misses some. The sample has around 160,000 clones, 80% to 90% seen once; the top ten hold around a tenth. The sample comprised PBMCs. These receptors all stem from a man between 18 and 35 years old in good health and CMV-seropositive.

The chain employs TRBV4-1 and TRBJ1-2; unclear D gene. Trimming pared 0 bases from V and 8 bases from J, leaving 13 bases between. This CDR3 spans 14 amino acids. CDR1 is MGHRA, CDR2 YSYEKL, per germline. CDR3 bases: TGCGCCAGCAGCCAAGACGACGGGATTGGAGGCTACACCTTC. It encodes CASSQDDGIGGYTF.

CDR3 sequence (DNA): TGTGCCAGCAACACATTCCCCAGGAGGGGGGGGGACTATGGCTACACCTTC. Translated: CASNTFPRRGGDYGYTF. The V and J genes are TRBV7-2 and TRBJ1-2, with D possibly being TRBD1 (6 bases). CDR1 SGHTA and CDR2 FQGNSA come from the germline V gene. V lost 7 bases to trimming and J lost 3 bases, with 24 bases between them. This CDR3 spans 17 amino acids.

DNA for the CDR3: TGCGCCAGCAGCCAAGAATGGAGGGGGCTACTCTCTGGAAACACCATATATTTT. As protein: CASSQEWRGLLSGNTIYF. The rearrangement links TRBV4-1 to TRBJ1-3; 7 bases agree with TRBD1. The CDR3 runs 18 residues. Germline V gene sequence: CDR1 MGHRA, CDR2 YSYEKL. Trimming at V came to 0 bases and at J to 0 bases, leaving 8 bases not matched to a gene.

This clone was observed a handful of times. One end of the junction does not line up with germline, which may come from a read error. The chain combines TRBV5-4 with TRBJ2-5; possibly TRBD2 for D (7 bases). Germline V gene lookup returns CDR1 SGHNT and CDR2 YYREEE (reference sequence). This CDR3 spans 16 amino acids. The CDR3 bases are TGCGCCAGCAGCCAAGAAGAGGGGGGGGGTTCGGAGACCCAGTACTTC. This gives the protein CASSQEEGGGSETQYF.

This clone was seen a few times. This chain joins TRBV5-1 and TRBJ1-2; 7 nucleotides agree with TRBD1. The CDR3 has 13 residues. V was clipped by 2 bases and J by 8 bases; unmatched bases: 6. CDR1 is SGHRS and CDR2 is YFSETQ in the germline V gene. Here the CDR3 DNA reads TGCGCCAGCAGCTTTCAGGGGGACGACGGCTACACCTTC. Its translation is CASSFQGDDGYTF.

The genes are TRBV5-1 and TRBJ2-5; TRBD2 matches 13 bases. The junction had 13 bases not matched to a gene; V was cut back by 0 bases and J by 11 bases. This CDR3 spans 17 amino acids. Germline V gene data show CDR1 as SGHRS and CDR2 as YFSETQ. CDR3 amino acids: CASSLAVGTSGAVEQYF. As DNA, the CDR3 is TGCGCCAGCAGCTTGGCCGTTGGGACTAGCGGGGCAGTTGAGCAGTACTTC. Full variable domain (outside the CDR3, taken from reference TRBV5-1 and TRBJ2-5): KAGVTQTPRYLIKTRGQQVTLSCSPISGHRSVSWYQQTPGQGLQFLFEYFSETQRNKGNFPGRFSGRQFSNSRSEMNVSTLELGDSALYLCASSLAVGTSGAVEQYFGPGTRLLVL.

The chain joins TRBV5-1 to TRBJ2-5, with TRBD1 identical over 10 bases. Germline V lookup: CDR1 SGHRS, CDR2 YFSETQ. The CDR3 runs 15 residues. With V trimmed by 0 bases and J by 5 bases, 4 bases remained unmatched. This CDR3 reads CASSLGDRGWETQYF. CDR3 sequence (DNA): TGCGCCAGCAGCTTGGGGGACAGGGGTTGGGAGACCCAGTACTTC.

This chain joins TRBV5-1 and TRBJ1-6; a possible D gene is TRBD1 (6 bases). The CDR3 is 17 residues long. The ends were cut back, 1 base at V and 9 bases at J, with 20 bases in the middle. CDR1 SGHRS and CDR2 YFSETQ come from the germline V gene. CDR3 nucleotides: TGCGCCAGCAGCTTGTCTGTCCCAGGGGTCCGAAGTTCACCCCTCCACTTT. As protein: CASSLSVPGVRSSPLHF.

Relative to its sample, this clone is medium-sized (0.01 to 0.1%). The chain has TRBV10-3 and TRBJ1-1; weak D call: TRBD1 (5 bases). Germline CDR1 and CDR2: ENHRY and SYGVKD. CDR3 size: 13 residues. V shed 3 bases and J shed 4 bases, with 9 bases lying between them. The CDR3 is CAISDGGGTEAFF. CDR3 sequence (DNA): TGTGCCATCAGTGACGGGGGAGGCACTGAAGCTTTCTTT.